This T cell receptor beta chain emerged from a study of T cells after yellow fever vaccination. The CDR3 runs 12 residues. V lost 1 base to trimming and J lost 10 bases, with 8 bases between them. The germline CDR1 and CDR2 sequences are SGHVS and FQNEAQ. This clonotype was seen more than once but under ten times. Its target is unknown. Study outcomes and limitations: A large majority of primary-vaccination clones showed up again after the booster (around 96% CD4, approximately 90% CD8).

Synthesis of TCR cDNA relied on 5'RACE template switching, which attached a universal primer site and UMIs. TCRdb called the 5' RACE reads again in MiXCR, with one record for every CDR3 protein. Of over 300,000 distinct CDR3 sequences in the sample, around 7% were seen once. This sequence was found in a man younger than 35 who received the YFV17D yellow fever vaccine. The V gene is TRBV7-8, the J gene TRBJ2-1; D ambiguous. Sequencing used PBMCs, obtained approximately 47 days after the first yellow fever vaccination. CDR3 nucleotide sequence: TGTGCCAGCAGCTTAGACCGGAGAGAGCAGTTCTTC. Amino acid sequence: CASSLDRREQFF.